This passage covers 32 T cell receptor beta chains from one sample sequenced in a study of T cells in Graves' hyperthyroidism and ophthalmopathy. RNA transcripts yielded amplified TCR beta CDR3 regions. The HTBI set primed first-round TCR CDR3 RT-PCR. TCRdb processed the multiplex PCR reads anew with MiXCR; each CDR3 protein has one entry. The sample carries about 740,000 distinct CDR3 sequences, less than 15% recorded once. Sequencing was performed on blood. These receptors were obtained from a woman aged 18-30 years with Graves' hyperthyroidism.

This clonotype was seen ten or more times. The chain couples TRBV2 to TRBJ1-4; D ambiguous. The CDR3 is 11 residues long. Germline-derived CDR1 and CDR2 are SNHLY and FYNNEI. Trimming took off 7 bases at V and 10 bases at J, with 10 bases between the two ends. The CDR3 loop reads CASMRSGKLFF. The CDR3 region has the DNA TGTGCCAGCATGAGGTCGGGAAAACTGTTTTTT.

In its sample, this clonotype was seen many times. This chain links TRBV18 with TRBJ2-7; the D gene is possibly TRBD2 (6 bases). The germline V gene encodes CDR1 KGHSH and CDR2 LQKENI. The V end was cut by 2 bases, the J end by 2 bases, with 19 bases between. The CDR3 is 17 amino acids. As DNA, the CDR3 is TGTGCCAGCTCACCAAGACGAGGGCAGGGAGGCACCTACGAGCAGTACTTC. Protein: CASSPRRGQGGTYEQYF.

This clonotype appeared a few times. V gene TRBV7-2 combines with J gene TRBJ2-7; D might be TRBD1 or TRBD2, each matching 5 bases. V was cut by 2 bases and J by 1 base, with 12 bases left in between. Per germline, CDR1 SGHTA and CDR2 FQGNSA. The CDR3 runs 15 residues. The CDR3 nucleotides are TGTGCCAGCAGCTTATGGGGGACCCTTTCCTACGAGCAGTACTTC. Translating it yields CASSLWGTLSYEQYF. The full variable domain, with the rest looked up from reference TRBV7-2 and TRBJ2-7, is GAGVSQSPSNKVTEKGKDVELRCDPISGHTALYWYRQSLGQGLEFLIYFQGNSAPDKSGLPSDRFSAERTGGSVSTLTIQRTQQEDSAVYLCASSLWGTLSYEQYFGPGTRLTVT.

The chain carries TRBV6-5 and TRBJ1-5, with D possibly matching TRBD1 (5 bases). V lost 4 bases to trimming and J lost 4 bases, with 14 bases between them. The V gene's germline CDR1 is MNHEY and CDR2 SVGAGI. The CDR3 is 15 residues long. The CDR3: CASSSSGHGNQPQHF. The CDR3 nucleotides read TGTGCCAGCAGTTCCTCAGGACACGGGAATCAGCCCCAGCATTTT.

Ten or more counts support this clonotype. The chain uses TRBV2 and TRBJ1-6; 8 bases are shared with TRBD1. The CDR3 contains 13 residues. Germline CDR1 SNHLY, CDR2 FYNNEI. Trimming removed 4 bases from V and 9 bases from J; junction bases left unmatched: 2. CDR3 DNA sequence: TGTGCCAGCAGTGTCAGGGGGCTTTCACCCCTCCACTTT. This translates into CASSVRGLSPLHF. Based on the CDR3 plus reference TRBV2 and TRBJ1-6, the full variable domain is EPEVTQTPSHQVTQMGQEVILRCVPISNHLYFYWYRQILGQKVEFLVSFYNNEISEKSEIFDDQFSVERPDGSNFTLKIRSTKLEDSAMYFCASSVRGLSPLHFGNGTRLTVT.

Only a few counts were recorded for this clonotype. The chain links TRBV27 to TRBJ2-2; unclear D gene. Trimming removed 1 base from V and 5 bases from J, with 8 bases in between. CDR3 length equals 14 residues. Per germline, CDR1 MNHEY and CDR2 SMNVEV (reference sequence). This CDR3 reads CASSLWPGTGELFF. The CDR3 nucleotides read TGTGCCAGCAGTTTATGGCCCGGGACCGGGGAGCTGTTTTTT.

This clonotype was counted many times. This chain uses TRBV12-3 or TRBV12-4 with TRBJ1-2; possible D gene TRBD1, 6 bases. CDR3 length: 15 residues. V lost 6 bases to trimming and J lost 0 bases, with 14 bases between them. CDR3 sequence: CASRKTGQANYGYTF. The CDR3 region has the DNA TGTGCCAGCAGGAAGACAGGCCAAGCTAACTATGGCTACACCTTC.

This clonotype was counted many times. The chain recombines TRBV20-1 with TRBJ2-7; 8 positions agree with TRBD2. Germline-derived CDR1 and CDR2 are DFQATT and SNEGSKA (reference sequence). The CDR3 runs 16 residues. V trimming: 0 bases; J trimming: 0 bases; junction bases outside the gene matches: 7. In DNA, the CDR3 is TGCAGTGCTAGAGATCGTGTTAGCGGGATCTCCTACGAGCAGTACTTC. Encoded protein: CSARDRVSGISYEQYF.

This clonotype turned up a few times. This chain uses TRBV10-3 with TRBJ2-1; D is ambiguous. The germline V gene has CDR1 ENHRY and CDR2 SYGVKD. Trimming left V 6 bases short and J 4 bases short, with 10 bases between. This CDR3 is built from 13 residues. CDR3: CAIRATSYNEQFF. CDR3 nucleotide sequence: TGTGCCATCAGGGCCACGTCATACAATGAGCAGTTCTTC.

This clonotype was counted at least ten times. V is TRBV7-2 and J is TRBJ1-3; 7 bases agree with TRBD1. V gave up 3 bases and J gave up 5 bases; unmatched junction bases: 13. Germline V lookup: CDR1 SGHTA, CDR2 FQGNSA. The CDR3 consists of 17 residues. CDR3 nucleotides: TGTGCCAGCAGCTTGTACCTCGACAGGGTTGGGAGAAACACCATATATTTT. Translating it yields CASSLYLDRVGRNTIYF.

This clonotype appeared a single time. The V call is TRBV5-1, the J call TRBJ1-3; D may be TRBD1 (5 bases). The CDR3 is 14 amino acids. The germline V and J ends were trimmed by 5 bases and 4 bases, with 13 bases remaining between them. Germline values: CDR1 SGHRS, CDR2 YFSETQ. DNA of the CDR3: TGCGCCAGCAGATACGGGACGGACGGAAACACCATATATTTT. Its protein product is CASRYGTDGNTIYF.

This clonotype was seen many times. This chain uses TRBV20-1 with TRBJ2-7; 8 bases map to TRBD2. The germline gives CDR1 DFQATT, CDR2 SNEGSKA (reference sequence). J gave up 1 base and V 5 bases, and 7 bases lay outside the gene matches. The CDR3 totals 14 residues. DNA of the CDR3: TGCAGTGCTGATCTAGCGGGTCGATCCTACGAGCAGTACTTC. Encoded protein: CSADLAGRSYEQYF.

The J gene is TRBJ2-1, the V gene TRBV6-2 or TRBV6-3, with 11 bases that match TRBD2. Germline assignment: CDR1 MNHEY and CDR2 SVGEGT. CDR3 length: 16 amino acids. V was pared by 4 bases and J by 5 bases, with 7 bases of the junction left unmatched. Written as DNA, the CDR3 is TGTGCCAGCAGTTTACTCACTAGCGGGAGTCACAATGAGCAGTTCTTC. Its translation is CASSLLTSGSHNEQFF.

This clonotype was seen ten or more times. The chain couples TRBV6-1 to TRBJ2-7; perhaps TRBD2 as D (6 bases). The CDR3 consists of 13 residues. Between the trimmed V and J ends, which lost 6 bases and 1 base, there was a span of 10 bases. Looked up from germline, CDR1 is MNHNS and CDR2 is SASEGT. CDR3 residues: CASSTSLSYEQYF. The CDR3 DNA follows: TGTGCCAGCAGCACTAGCTTATCCTACGAGCAGTACTTC.

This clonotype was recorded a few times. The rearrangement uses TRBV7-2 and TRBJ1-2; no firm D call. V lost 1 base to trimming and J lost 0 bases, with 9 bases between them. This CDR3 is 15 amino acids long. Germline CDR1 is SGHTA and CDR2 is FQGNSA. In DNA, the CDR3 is TGTGCCAGCAGCTTAGTCGGCACAACTAACTATGGCTACACCTTC. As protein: CASSLVGTTNYGYTF.

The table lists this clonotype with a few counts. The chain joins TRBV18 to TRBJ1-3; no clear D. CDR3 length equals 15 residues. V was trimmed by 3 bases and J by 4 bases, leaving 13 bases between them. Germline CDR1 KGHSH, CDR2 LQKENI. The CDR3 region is CASSPQATGGNTIYF. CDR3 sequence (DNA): TGTGCCAGCTCACCTCAGGCGACGGGAGGAAACACCATATATTTT.

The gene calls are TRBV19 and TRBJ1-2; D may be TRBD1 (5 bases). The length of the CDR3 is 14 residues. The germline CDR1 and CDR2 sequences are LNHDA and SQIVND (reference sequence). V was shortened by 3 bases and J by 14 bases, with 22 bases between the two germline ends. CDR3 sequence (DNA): TGTGCCAGTAGTATTCTTGTCGTTCAGGCGCACAGGACCTTC. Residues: CASSILVVQAHRTF.

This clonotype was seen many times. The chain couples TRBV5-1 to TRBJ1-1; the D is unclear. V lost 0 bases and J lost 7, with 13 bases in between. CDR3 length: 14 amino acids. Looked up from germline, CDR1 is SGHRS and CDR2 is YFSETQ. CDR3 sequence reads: CASSLEGSAIEAFF. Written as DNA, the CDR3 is TGCGCCAGCAGCTTGGAGGGCAGTGCTATTGAAGCTTTCTTT.

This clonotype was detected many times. DNA of the CDR3: TGTGCCAGCAGCGTCCGGTCCTCAGATGGCTACACCTTC. This translates into CASSVRSSDGYTF. The rearrangement uses TRBV2 and TRBJ1-2; D ambiguous. The CDR3 runs to 13 residues. V gave up 6 bases and J gave up 6 bases, with 14 bases separating them. CDR1 and CDR2 (germline): SNHLY, FYNNEI.

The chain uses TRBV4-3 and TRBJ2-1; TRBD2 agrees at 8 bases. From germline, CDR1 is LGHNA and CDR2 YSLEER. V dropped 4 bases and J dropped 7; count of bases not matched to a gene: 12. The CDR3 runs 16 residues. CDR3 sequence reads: CASSLQPGLGINEQFF. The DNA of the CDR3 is TGCGCCAGCAGCCTCCAACCGGGACTAGGAATTAATGAGCAGTTCTTC.

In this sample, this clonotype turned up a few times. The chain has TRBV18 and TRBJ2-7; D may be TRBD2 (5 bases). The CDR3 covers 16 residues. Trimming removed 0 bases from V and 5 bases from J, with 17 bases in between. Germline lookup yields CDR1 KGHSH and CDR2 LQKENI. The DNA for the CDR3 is TGTGCCAGCTCACCACCGGGGAGCCTTCTGACTGACGAGCAGTACTTC. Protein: CASSPPGSLLTDEQYF. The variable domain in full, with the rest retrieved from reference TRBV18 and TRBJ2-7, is NAGVMQNPRHLVRRRGQEARLRCSPMKGHSHVYWYRQLPEEGLKFMVYLQKENIIDESGMPKERFSAEFPKEGPSILRIQQVVRGDSAAYFCASSPPGSLLTDEQYFGPGTRLTVT.

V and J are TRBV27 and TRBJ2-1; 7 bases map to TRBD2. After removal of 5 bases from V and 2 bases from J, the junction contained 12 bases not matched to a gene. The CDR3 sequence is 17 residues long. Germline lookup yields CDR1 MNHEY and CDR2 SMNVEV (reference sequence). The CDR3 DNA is TGTGCCAGCAGTCCGAAAAGAGCGGGATTTCCCTACAATGAGCAGTTCTTC. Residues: CASSPKRAGFPYNEQFF.

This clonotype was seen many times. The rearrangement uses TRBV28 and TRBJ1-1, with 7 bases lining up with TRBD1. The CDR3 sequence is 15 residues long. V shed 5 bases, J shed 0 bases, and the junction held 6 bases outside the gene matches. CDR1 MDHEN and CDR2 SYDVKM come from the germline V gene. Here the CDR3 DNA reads TGTGCCAGCAGTACCCTTGACAGGGTGAACACTGAAGCTTTCTTT. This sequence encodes CASSTLDRVNTEAFF.

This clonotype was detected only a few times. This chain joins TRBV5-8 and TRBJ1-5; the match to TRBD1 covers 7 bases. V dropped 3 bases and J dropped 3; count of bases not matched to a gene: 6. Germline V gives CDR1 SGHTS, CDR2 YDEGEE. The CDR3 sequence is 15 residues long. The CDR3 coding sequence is TGTGCCAGCAGCTCGGGACAGTTCTTCAATCAGCCCCAGCATTTT. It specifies CASSSGQFFNQPQHF.

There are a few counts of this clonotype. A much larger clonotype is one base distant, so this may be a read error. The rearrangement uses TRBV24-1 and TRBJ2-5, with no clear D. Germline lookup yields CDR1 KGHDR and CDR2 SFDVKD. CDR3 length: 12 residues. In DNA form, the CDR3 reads TGTGCCGCCAGTCTGGGTCCAGAGACCCAGTACTTC. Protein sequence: CAASLGPETQYF.

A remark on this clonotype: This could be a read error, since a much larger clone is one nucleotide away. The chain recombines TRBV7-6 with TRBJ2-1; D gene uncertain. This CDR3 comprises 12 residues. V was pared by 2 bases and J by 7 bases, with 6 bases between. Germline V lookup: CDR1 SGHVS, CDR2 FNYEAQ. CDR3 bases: TGTGCCAGCAGCTTATTCGTAAATGAGCAGTTCTTC. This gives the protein CASSLFVNEQFF.

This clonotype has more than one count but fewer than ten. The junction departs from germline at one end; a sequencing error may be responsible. The CDR3 sequence is CASSPTSGTYSEQFF. The CDR3 bases are TGTGCCAGCAGCCCAACTAGCGGGACCTACAGTGAGCAGTTCTTC. The genes are TRBV7-9 and TRBJ2-1; 10 bases are a match to TRBD2. The germline V gene encodes CDR1 SEHNR and CDR2 FQNEAQ (reference sequence). This CDR3 has 15 residues.

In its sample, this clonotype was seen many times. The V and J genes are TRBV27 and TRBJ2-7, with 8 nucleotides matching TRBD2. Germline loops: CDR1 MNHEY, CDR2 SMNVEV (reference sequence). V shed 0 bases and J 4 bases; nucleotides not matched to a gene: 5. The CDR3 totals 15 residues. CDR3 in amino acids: CASSLSRTSLYEQYF. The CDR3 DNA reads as TGTGCCAGCAGTTTATCTCGGACTAGCCTATACGAGCAGTACTTC.

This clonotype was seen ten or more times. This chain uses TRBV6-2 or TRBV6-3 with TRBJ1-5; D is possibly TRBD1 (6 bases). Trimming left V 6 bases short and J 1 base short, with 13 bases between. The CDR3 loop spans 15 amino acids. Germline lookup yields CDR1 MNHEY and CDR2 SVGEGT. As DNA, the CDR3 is TGTGCCAGCAGCGTCAGGGGTCAGAGCAATCAGCCCCAGCATTTT. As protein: CASSVRGQSNQPQHF.

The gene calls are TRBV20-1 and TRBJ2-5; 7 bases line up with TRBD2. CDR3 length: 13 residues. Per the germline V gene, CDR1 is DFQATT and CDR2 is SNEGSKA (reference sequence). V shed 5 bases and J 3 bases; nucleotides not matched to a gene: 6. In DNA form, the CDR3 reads TGCAGTGCTCCCGAAGCGGGAAAAGAGACCCAGTACTTC. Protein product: CSAPEAGKETQYF.

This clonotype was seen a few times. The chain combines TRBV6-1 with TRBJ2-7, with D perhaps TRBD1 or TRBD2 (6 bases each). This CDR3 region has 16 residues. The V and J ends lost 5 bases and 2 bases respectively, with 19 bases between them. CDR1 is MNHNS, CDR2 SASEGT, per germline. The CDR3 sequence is CASSFESGANTYEQYF. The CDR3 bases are TGTGCCAGCAGTTTCGAGTCGGGGGCCAACACCTACGAGCAGTACTTC.

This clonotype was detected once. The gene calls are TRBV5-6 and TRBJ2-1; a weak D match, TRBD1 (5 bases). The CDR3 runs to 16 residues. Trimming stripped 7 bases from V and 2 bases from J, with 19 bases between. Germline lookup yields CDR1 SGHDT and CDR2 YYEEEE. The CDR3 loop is CASSGGLTDTYNEQFF. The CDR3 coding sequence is TGTGCCAGCTCCGGCGGCCTGACAGATACCTACAATGAGCAGTTCTTC.